This TCR beta chain derives from a study of T cell responses to AZD1222 COVID-19 vaccine. CDR1 is WSHSY and CDR2 is SAAADI in the germline V gene. Trimming removed 8 bases from V and 5 bases from J, with 9 bases in between. CDR3 length: 12 residues. Study-wide results and limits: Reportedly, nearly half of unique spike TCRs recognized epitopes outside B.1.351/B.1.1.7 mutations. Spike-specific TCR depth and breadth grew after two AZD1222 doses. Most donors were white British, females outnumbered males, and clonal diversity was possibly underestimated. Baseline testing showed seropositivity in only a handful of AZD1222 recipients.

TCRdb keeps only in-frame clones here, not all; method: immunoSEQ multiplex PCR. The sample carries 64,000 or so clones, roughly 84% recorded once. On this clone itself: Its target is unknown. Distinct nucleotide sequences in the sample also encode this CDR3.

This TCR was sampled from an adult in good health. The material sequenced was peripheral blood, taken on day 0 of AZD1222 vaccination. The rearrangement uses TRBV10-2 and TRBJ2-2, with no clear D. CDR3 bases: TGCGCCAGCCGGGTGGGGACCGGGGAGCTGTTTTTT. Encoded protein: CASRVGTGELFF.